This T cell receptor beta chain was recorded in a study of blood T cell repertoires in COVID-19. Overall study context: Donors in the United States, Italy and Spain gave samples during acute or convalescent COVID-19. From T cells, B-cell-depleted T cells, or PBMCs came the material, which was cDNA or gDNA.

The CDR3 runs 14 residues. V was cut by 4 bases and J by 6 bases, with 14 bases left in between. The germline V gene has CDR1 LGHDT and CDR2 YNNKEL (reference sequence). Methods used by the authors: Reference gene primer amplification gave estimated nucleated cell counts. Libraries were prepared by immunoSEQ multiplex PCR; TCRdb keeps only in-frame clonotypes and omits some of them. V, J and clone size reflect that table, while D and trimming were determined from the DNA. The data contain 150,000 or so clones, roughly 78% of them singletons. The TCR was taken from a man older than 75 with acute or convalescent COVID-19. The source material was peripheral blood. The gene calls are TRBV3-1 (or the pseudogene TRBV3-2) and TRBJ2-3, with TRBD2 as a possible D gene (6 bases). This chain's CDR3 is CASSLQSSGDTQYF. The CDR3, as DNA: TGTGCCAGCAGCCTGCAGTCCAGCGGGGATACGCAGTATTTT.